What follows are 16 T cell receptor beta chains derived from one specimen sequenced in a study of T-cell reconstitution after alpha-beta-depleted transplantation in children. As it was prepared, the TCRbeta library received unique molecular identifiers. TCRdb passed the PCR reads through MiXCR, listing each CDR3 protein once. The sample has hundreds of thousands of distinct CDR3 sequences, around 12% seen once. The specimen comprised PBMCs, sampled before TCRalphabeta/CD19-depleted stem cell transplant. These receptors were collected from a girl aged 2-15 years with congenital amegakaryocytic thrombocytopenia, due to receive a stem cell transplant.

The V call is TRBV12-3 or TRBV12-4, the J call TRBJ2-7; 11 bases agree with TRBD1. The CDR3 covers 14 residues. V lost 7 bases and J lost 2; bases outside the gene matches: 4. CDR3 amino acids: CASTRTGGPYEQYF. In nucleotides, the CDR3 is TGTGCCAGCACTCGGACAGGGGGCCCCTACGAGCAGTACTTC.

This clonotype was found many times. V gene TRBV5-1 combines with J gene TRBJ1-4, with D uncertain. This CDR3 spans 14 amino acids. Deletions cut 1 base from V and 5 bases from J, with 9 bases between. Looked up from germline, CDR1 is SGHRS and CDR2 is YFSETQ. CDR3 sequence reads: CASSLTLGNEKLFF. The CDR3 region has the DNA TGCGCCAGCAGCTTGACCTTAGGCAATGAAAAACTGTTTTTT.

This clonotype was recorded many times. This chain links TRBV11-2 with TRBJ2-3; D is ambiguous. Trimming cost V 1 base and J 4 bases, with 12 bases left between them. CDR1 is SGHAT, CDR2 FQNNGV, per germline. The CDR3 is made up of 15 amino acids. The CDR3 DNA reads as TGTGCCAGCAGCTTAGTAATGCCCTCTCCAGATACGCAGTATTTT. Its translation is CASSLVMPSPDTQYF.

This clonotype occurred a few times. The J gene is TRBJ1-1, the V gene TRBV20-1, with a possible D match to TRBD1 (6 bases). The CDR3 runs 13 residues. The germline V gene encodes CDR1 DFQATT and CDR2 SNEGSKA (reference sequence). Trimming stripped 5 bases from V and 4 bases from J, with 14 bases between. The chain's CDR3 is CSAAQQGGTEAFF. CDR3 DNA sequence: TGCAGTGCTGCCCAACAGGGTGGCACTGAAGCTTTCTTT.

This clonotype was recorded a few times. CDR3 DNA sequence: TGTGCCAGCAGCCAAGGCTCGGACAGGGAGACTTCACCCCTCCACTTT. Amino acids: CASSQGSDRETSPLHF. The rearrangement uses TRBV3-1 and TRBJ1-6; the match to TRBD1 covers 8 bases. The V gene end was trimmed by 1 base and the J gene end by 9 bases; junction bases not matched to a gene: 8. CDR3 length: 16 amino acids. Germline values: CDR1 LGHDT, CDR2 YNNKEL (reference sequence).

This clonotype has a count of ten or more. This rearrangement joins TRBV6-1 to TRBJ1-1, with unresolved D. V lost 5 bases to trimming and J lost 1 base, with 11 bases between them. The CDR3 totals 14 residues. The germline CDR1 and CDR2 sequences are MNHNS and SASEGT. DNA of the CDR3: TGTGCCAGCAGTACCGCTCCCGCGAACACTGAAGCTTTCTTT. Amino acid sequence: CASSTAPANTEAFF.

The J gene is TRBJ1-5, the V gene TRBV28, with a possible D match to TRBD1 (6 bases). V lost 0 bases to trimming and J lost 0 bases, with 15 bases between them. This CDR3 spans 18 amino acids. Per germline, CDR1 MDHEN and CDR2 SYDVKM. The CDR3, as DNA: TGTGCCAGCAGTTTATGGGACCAACGGGGACATAGCAATCAGCCCCAGCATTTT. It translates to CASSLWDQRGHSNQPQHF.

The V gene is TRBV30, the J gene TRBJ2-5, with 10 positions matching TRBD2. The trim removed 2 bases at V and 5 bases at J, leaving 5 bases unmatched. Germline V gives CDR1 GTSNPN, CDR2 SVGIG (reference sequence). The CDR3 consists of 14 residues. CDR3 coding DNA: TGTGCCTGGAGTTTAGCGGGAGGAGGCGAGACCCAGTACTTC. Amino acid sequence: CAWSLAGGGETQYF.

This clonotype was detected a few times. The chain joins TRBV4-2 to TRBJ1-6; 8 bases align to TRBD1. Looked up from germline, CDR1 is LGHNA and CDR2 is YNFKEQ. This CDR3 contains 20 residues. Trimming took 2 bases from V and 7 from J; bases not matched to a gene: 19. The CDR3 sequence: CASSQRARDRDRIPNSPLHF. As DNA, the CDR3 is TGTGCCAGCAGCCAAAGGGCCCGGGACCGGGACAGGATACCCAATTCACCCCTCCACTTT.

This clonotype was detected many times. This rearrangement joins TRBV20-1 to TRBJ2-1; weak D call: TRBD2 (6 bases). Trimming stripped 2 bases from V and 7 bases from J, with 18 bases between. Germline V CDR1 and CDR2: DFQATT, SNEGSKA (reference sequence). This CDR3 region has 15 residues. The CDR3 sequence is CSARTREPPLNEQFF. The CDR3 DNA sequence: TGCAGTGCTAGAACTCGGGAGCCTCCCTTAAATGAGCAGTTCTTC.

This clonotype was seen ten or more times. V and J are TRBV28 and TRBJ2-2; TRBD2 matches at 9 bases. V lost 7 bases and J lost 4; bases outside the gene matches: 10. Germline V CDR1 and CDR2: MDHEN, SYDVKM. The CDR3 totals 16 residues. The CDR3 DNA is TGTGCCAGCAACTCTGGCGGGGGGGCGAGCACCGGGGAGCTGTTTTTT. Its translation: CASNSGGGASTGELFF.

V gene TRBV10-3 combines with J gene TRBJ1-1; possibly TRBD1 for D (6 bases). The germline gives CDR1 ENHRY, CDR2 SYGVKD. This CDR3 comprises 16 residues. Trimming shortened V by 6 bases and J by 1 base, and 18 bases separated the two germline ends. This CDR3 is CAIRYSHRAENTEAFF. Written as DNA, the CDR3 is TGTGCCATCAGGTATTCCCACAGGGCGGAGAACACTGAAGCTTTCTTT.

This clonotype was detected ten times or more. The V and J genes are TRBV20-1 and TRBJ2-1; no firm D call. The CDR3 consists of 11 residues. V was pared by 3 bases and J by 9 bases, with 9 bases between. Germline values: CDR1 DFQATT, CDR2 SNEGSKA (reference sequence). CDR3 in DNA: TGCAGTGCTAGCGGCGCACGTGAGCAGTTCTTC. Translated, it gives CSASGAREQFF.

This clonotype was picked up many times. This chain links TRBV20-1 with TRBJ2-4, with 7 nucleotides matching TRBD2. V lost 4 bases and J lost 6; bases outside the gene matches: 12. Germline CDR1 is DFQATT and CDR2 is SNEGSKA (reference sequence). The CDR3 sequence is 15 residues long. As DNA, the CDR3 is TGCAGTGCTACCAAACCCGGGGGGAGTACAAACATTCAGTACTTC. Its translation: CSATKPGGSTNIQYF.

This clonotype was counted many times. The chain carries TRBV7-9 and TRBJ2-7, with 10 bases lining up with TRBD2. CDR3 size: 17 residues. From germline, CDR1 is SEHNR and CDR2 FQNEAQ (reference sequence). J lost 6 bases, V lost 6 bases, and 17 bases had no gene match. The CDR3 is CASSLSSGSIKGAEQYF. The DNA of the CDR3 is TGTGCCAGCAGTCTTTCTAGCGGGAGCATTAAGGGCGCCGAGCAGTACTTC.

The table lists this clonotype with many counts. This chain links TRBV7-6 with TRBJ2-1; D perhaps matches TRBD2 (6 bases). There are 16 residues in the CDR3. The V gene lost 2 bases and the J gene lost 0 bases, with 11 bases spanning the gap. Germline lookup yields CDR1 SGHVS and CDR2 FNYEAQ. The CDR3 reads CASSLLARSSYNEQFF. Written as DNA, the CDR3 is TGTGCCAGCAGCTTACTAGCGCGAAGCTCCTACAATGAGCAGTTCTTC.